What follows is one TCR beta chain and its context. The sample is drawn from a study of blood T cell repertoires in COVID-19. Overall study: The United States, Italy and Spain were the sources of the acute and convalescent COVID-19 samples.

The J segment lost 5 bases and the V segment lost 7 bases, leaving 10 bases of the junction unmatched. The CDR3 totals 14 residues. The germline gives CDR1 SGDLS, CDR2 YYNGEE. Only in-frame clones appear in the TCRdb table, and some are missing; sequencing was by immunoSEQ multiplex PCR. The sample carries approximately 260,000 clones, 85% recorded once. Sequenced sample: PBMCs or T cells enriched from blood (not recorded which). The chain joins TRBV9 to TRBJ2-5; 8 nucleotides match TRBD1. The TCR originated in a woman aged 45-60 years who had been exposed to COVID-19. CDR3 protein: CASSTRGRGETQYF. The CDR3 nucleotides are TGTGCCAGCTCTACCAGGGGGCGCGGGGAGACCCAGTACTTC.